The 21 T cell receptor beta chains presented below share a single source sample, sequenced in a study of shared clonotypes between healthy human individuals. CD45RO-negative, CCR7-positively selected cells formed the naive CD8 fraction, excluding terminally differentiated effector memory CD45RA+ cells. Profiling relied on immunoSEQ multiplex PCR, and the TCRdb table lists in-frame clones only, not all of them. Of roughly 2.1 million clones listed, under 95% are singletons. Source material: naive CD8+ T cells from PBMCs. Source of these receptors: a man aged 18 to 30 in good health. Some clones in this sample may be carry-over from other donors' samples.

The chain uses TRBV7-6 and TRBJ2-1, with 7 bases that match TRBD2. The germline V gene has CDR1 SGHVS and CDR2 FNYEAQ. The CDR3 has 18 residues. V was pared by 5 bases and J by 4 bases, with 17 bases of the junction left unmatched. CDR3 residues: CASSPTPGTTDKYNEQFF. In nucleotides, the CDR3 is TGTGCCAGCAGCCCTACCCCTGGGACTACCGACAAATACAATGAGCAGTTCTTC.

The rearrangement uses TRBV6-1 and TRBJ1-2, with 10 bases that match TRBD1. Trimming removed 5 bases from V and 5 bases from J; junction bases left unmatched: 8. This CDR3 contains 15 residues. Germline V lookup: CDR1 MNHNS, CDR2 SASEGT. CDR3 in amino acids: CASSFPGQGRYGYTF. CDR3 bases: TGTGCCAGCAGTTTCCCGGGACAGGGGCGGTATGGCTACACCTTC.

The chain links TRBV10-3 to TRBJ1-3; tentative D call: TRBD1 (5 bases). CDR3 size: 15 residues. V shed 6 bases and J shed 1 base, with 13 bases lying between them. Germline CDR1 reads ENHRY; CDR2 reads SYGVKD. As DNA, the CDR3 is TGTGCCATCAGCGCCGGGACGGATTCTGGAAACACCATATATTTT. This translates into CAISAGTDSGNTIYF.

The V call is TRBV5-1, the J call TRBJ2-7, with 9 bases aligning to TRBD1. V gave up 3 bases and J gave up 3 bases; unmatched junction bases: 4. Germline-derived CDR1 and CDR2 are SGHRS and YFSETQ. The CDR3 extends over 14 amino acids. As DNA, the CDR3 is TGCGCCAGCAGCTCGCCGGGACAGGGCTACGAGCAGTACTTC. Translating it yields CASSSPGQGYEQYF.

The chain is built from TRBV30 and TRBJ1-1, with 7 bases fitting TRBD1. The junction had 10 bases not matched to a gene; V was cut back by 5 bases and J by 4 bases. The CDR3 has 14 amino acids. The germline V gene has CDR1 GTSNPN and CDR2 SVGIG (reference sequence). Here the CDR3 reads CAWSPGGEGTEAFF. CDR3 sequence (DNA): TGTGCCTGGTCCCCAGGGGGGGAAGGCACTGAAGCTTTCTTT.

The rearrangement links TRBV6-6 to TRBJ1-4; 10 bases align to TRBD1. CDR1 and CDR2 (germline): MNHNY, SVGAGI (reference sequence). This CDR3 is 16 amino acids long. Trimming took 6 bases from V and 3 from J; bases not matched to a gene: 7. CDR3 nucleotide sequence: TGTGCCAGCAGGGTGAGACAGGGGGCGCCTAATGAAAAACTGTTTTTT. Amino acids: CASRVRQGAPNEKLFF.

V and J are TRBV12-5 and TRBJ1-1; D unresolved. Trimming removed 3 bases from V and 2 bases from J, with 7 bases in between. This CDR3 spans 13 amino acids. Per the germline V gene, CDR1 is LGHNT and CDR2 is FRNRAP. The CDR3 DNA is TGTGCTAGTGGTTTTTCGGGAAACACTGAAGCTTTCTTT. It codes for CASGFSGNTEAFF.

This clone was recorded only once. The gene calls are TRBV6-6 and TRBJ1-2, with a weak D call TRBD1 (5 bases). Germline V gives CDR1 MNHNY, CDR2 SVGAGI (reference sequence). The CDR3 has 14 residues. Trimming pared 6 bases from V and 0 bases from J, leaving 11 bases between. The CDR3 here is CASSVTGTNYGYTF. CDR3 nucleotide sequence: TGTGCCAGCAGCGTCACAGGTACTAACTATGGCTACACCTTC.

The V call is TRBV28, the J call TRBJ1-1, with TRBD1 identical over 10 bases. The CDR3 length is 15 residues. Germline values: CDR1 MDHEN, CDR2 SYDVKM. V shed 4 bases, J shed 8 bases, and the junction held 10 bases outside the gene matches. The CDR3 spells CASSSPRQGAAEAFF. The CDR3 bases are TGTGCCAGCAGTTCCCCCCGACAGGGGGCGGCAGAAGCTTTCTTT.

The rearrangement links TRBV9 to TRBJ1-1, with a tentative D call TRBD1 (6 bases). Trimming took off 4 bases at V and 4 bases at J, with 11 bases between the two ends. Germline CDR1 is SGDLS and CDR2 is YYNGEE. The CDR3 is made up of 13 amino acids. The CDR3 DNA sequence: TGTGCCAGCAGCTCGGGACACCTCACTGAAGCTTTCTTT. Its translation: CASSSGHLTEAFF.

The rearrangement joins TRBV9 to TRBJ2-5; D may correspond to TRBD1 or TRBD2 (6 bases each). The germline V gene has CDR1 SGDLS and CDR2 YYNGEE. Trimming removed 0 bases at V and 7 bases at J, with 34 bases between. The CDR3 sequence is 21 residues long. The CDR3 loop reads CASSVGVGWGAHSGDTGTQYF. CDR3 nucleotides: TGTGCCAGCAGCGTAGGAGTGGGTTGGGGGGCCCATAGTGGGGACACAGGGACCCAGTACTTC.

The rearrangement links TRBV14 to TRBJ2-7; no definite D call. CDR1 is SGHDN and CDR2 is FVKESK in the germline V gene. V gave up 1 base and J gave up 3 bases, with 7 bases separating them. CDR3 length: 13 residues. The CDR3 region is CASSQVRVYEQYF. DNA for the CDR3: TGTGCCAGCAGCCAAGTTCGGGTCTACGAGCAGTACTTC.

V usage is TRBV4-3 and J usage is TRBJ2-7; D ambiguous. The germline V and J ends were trimmed by 2 bases and 12 bases, with 23 bases remaining between them. The CDR3 totals 15 residues. Germline CDR1 LGHNA, CDR2 YSLEER. The CDR3 DNA follows: TGCGCCAGCAGCCAAAATGGCCAGATTGCCAAGAGGAGGTACTTC. Amino acid sequence: CASSQNGQIAKRRYF.

The chain links TRBV13 to TRBJ2-3; D might be TRBD2 (5 bases). This CDR3 spans 14 amino acids. The V gene lost 8 bases and the J gene lost 1 base, with 13 bases spanning the gap. The germline V gene has CDR1 PRHDT and CDR2 FYEKMQ (reference sequence). CDR3 loop: CASLGAGGTDTQYF. The CDR3 DNA is TGTGCCAGCTTGGGAGCCGGGGGCACAGATACGCAGTATTTT.

This rearrangement joins TRBV5-8 to TRBJ2-7, with TRBD2 matching over 9 bases. The V and J ends lost 2 bases and 6 bases, in that order; junction bases with no gene match: 0. CDR1 is SGHTS, CDR2 YDEGEE, per germline. The CDR3 runs to 12 residues. The CDR3 here is CASSLAGGEQYF. The CDR3 nucleotides read TGTGCCAGCAGCTTAGCGGGAGGCGAGCAGTACTTC.

The chain employs TRBV5-8 and TRBJ2-1; TRBD2 agrees at 9 bases. Per germline, CDR1 SGHTS and CDR2 YDEGEE. The CDR3 is 17 amino acids. J gave up 3 bases and V 4 bases, and 11 bases lay outside the gene matches. In DNA, the CDR3 is TGTGCCAGCAGCCCGGGGCGGCGGGAGGGCAGCTACAATGAGCAGTTCTTC. As protein: CASSPGRREGSYNEQFF.

The chain carries TRBV6-1 and TRBJ2-7; D might be TRBD1 or TRBD2, each matching 5 bases. The CDR3 has 13 amino acids. The ends were cut back, 4 bases at V and 1 base at J, with 8 bases in the middle. The V gene's germline CDR1 is MNHNS and CDR2 SASEGT. CDR3 protein: CASSGGGSYEQYF. Here the CDR3 DNA reads TGTGCCAGCAGTGGTGGGGGATCCTACGAGCAGTACTTC.

This chain links TRBV28 with TRBJ1-2, with TRBD1 as a possible D gene (6 bases). With 2 bases removed from V and 3 bases from J, the gap between germline ends came to 13 bases. The CDR3 contains 15 residues. CDR1 and CDR2 from the germline V gene are MDHEN and SYDVKM. The CDR3 loop reads CASSLVGGADYGYTF. The CDR3, as DNA: TGTGCCAGCAGTTTAGTCGGGGGCGCTGACTATGGCTACACCTTC.

This chain joins TRBV27 and TRBJ2-6, with TRBD1 as a possible D gene (5 bases). This CDR3 has 20 residues. Trimming cost V 5 bases and J 0 bases, with 23 bases left between them. The germline gives CDR1 MNHEY, CDR2 SMNVEV (reference sequence). The CDR3 DNA is TGTGCCAGCAGTCCCAGAGTGTTGGCAGGGCAATTCTCTGGGGCCAACGTCCTGACTTTC. Its translation: CASSPRVLAGQFSGANVLTF.

With regard to this clone: This sample includes further DNA sequences coding for the same CDR3. The V call is TRBV5-4, the J call TRBJ2-7; 8 nucleotides agree with TRBD2. Unmatched junction bases numbered 4, after V lost 2 bases and J lost 0 bases. The CDR3 spans 15 residues. The germline V gene has CDR1 SGHNT and CDR2 YYREEE (reference sequence). The CDR3 is CASSLKRESSYEQYF. In DNA, the CDR3 is TGTGCCAGCAGCTTAAAGCGGGAGAGCTCCTACGAGCAGTACTTC.

The chain carries TRBV19 and TRBJ2-7, with 15 bases matching TRBD2. J gave up 2 bases and V 2 bases, and 10 bases lay outside the gene matches. CDR3 length equals 19 residues. Germline lookup yields CDR1 LNHDA and CDR2 SQIVND (reference sequence). The CDR3 nucleotides read TGTGCCAGTAGTATAAAATCCCCGGGACTAGCGGGAGGCCCCTACGAGCAGTACTTC. It encodes CASSIKSPGLAGGPYEQYF.